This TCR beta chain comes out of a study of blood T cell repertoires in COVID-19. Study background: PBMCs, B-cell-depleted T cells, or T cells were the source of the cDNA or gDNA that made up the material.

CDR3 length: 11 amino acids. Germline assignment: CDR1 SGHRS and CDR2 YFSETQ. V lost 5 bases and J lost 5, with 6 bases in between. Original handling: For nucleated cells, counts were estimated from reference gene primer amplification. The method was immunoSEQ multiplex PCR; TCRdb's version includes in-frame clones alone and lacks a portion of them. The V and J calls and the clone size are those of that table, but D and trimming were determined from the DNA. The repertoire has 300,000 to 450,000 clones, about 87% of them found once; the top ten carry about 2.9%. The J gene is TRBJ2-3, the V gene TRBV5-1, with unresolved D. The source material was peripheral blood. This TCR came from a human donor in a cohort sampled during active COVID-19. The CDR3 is CASRELDTQYF. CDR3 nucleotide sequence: TGCGCCAGCAGGGAGTTAGATACGCAGTATTTT.